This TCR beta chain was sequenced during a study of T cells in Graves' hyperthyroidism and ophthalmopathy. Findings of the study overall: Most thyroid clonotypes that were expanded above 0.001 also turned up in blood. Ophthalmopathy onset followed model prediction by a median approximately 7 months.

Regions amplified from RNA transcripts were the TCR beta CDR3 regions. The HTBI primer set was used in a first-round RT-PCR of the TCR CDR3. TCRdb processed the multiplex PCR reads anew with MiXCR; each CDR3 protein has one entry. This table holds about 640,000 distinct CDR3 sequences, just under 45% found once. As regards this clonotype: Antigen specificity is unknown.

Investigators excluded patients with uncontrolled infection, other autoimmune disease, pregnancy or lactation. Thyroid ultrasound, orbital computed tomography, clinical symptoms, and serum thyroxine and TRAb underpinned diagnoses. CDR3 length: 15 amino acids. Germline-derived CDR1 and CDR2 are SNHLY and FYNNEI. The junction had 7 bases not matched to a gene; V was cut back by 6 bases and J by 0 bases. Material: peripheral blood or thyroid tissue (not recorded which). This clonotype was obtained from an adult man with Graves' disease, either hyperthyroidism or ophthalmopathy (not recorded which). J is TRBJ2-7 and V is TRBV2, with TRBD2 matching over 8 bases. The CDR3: CASSRGGGYSYEQYF. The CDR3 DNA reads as TGTGCCAGCAGCCGGGGGGGTGGATACTCCTACGAGCAGTACTTC. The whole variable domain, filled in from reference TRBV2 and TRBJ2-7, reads EPEVTQTPSHQVTQMGQEVILRCVPISNHLYFYWYRQILGQKVEFLVSFYNNEISEKSEIFDDQFSVERPDGSNFTLKIRSTKLEDSAMYFCASSRGGGYSYEQYFGPGTRLTVT.